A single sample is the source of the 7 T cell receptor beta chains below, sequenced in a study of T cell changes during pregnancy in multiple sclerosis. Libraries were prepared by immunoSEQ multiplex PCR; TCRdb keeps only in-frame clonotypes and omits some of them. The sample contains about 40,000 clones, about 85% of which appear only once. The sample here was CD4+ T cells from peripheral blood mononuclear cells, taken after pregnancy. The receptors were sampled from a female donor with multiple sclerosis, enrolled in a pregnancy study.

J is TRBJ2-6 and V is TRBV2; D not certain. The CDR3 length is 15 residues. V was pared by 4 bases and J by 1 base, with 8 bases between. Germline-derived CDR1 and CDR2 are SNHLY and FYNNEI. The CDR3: CASSVDISGANVLTF. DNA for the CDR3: TGTGCCAGCAGTGTAGACATATCTGGGGCCAACGTCCTGACTTTC.

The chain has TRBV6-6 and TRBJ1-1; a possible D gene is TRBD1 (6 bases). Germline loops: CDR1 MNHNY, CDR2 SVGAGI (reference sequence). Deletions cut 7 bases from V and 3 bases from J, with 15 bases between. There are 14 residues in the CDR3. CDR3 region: CASIFDRSYTEAFF. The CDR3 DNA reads TGTGCCAGCATCTTCGACAGGTCTTACACTGAAGCTTTCTTT.

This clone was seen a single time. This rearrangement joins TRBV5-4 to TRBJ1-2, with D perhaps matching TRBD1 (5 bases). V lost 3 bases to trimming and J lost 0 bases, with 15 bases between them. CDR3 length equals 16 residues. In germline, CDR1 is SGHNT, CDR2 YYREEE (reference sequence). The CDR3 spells CASSSGGSEANYGYTF. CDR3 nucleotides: TGTGCCAGCAGCTCGGGGGGGTCGGAAGCTAACTATGGCTACACCTTC. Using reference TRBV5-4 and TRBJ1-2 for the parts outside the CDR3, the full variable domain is ETGVTQSPTHLIKTRGQQVTLRCSSQSGHNTVSWYQQALGQGPQFIFQYYREEENGRGNFPPRFSGLQFPNYSSELNVNALELDDSALYLCASSSGGSEANYGYTFGSGTRLTVV.

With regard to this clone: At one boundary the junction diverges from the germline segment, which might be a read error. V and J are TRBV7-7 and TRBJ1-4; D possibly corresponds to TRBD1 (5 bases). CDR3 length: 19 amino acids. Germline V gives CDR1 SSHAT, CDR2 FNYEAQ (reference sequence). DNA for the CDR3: TGTGCTAGCAGCCCTAAGGTAGGACATCGACAAGGGATGAATGAAAAACTGTTTTTT. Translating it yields CASSPKVGHRQGMNEKLFF.

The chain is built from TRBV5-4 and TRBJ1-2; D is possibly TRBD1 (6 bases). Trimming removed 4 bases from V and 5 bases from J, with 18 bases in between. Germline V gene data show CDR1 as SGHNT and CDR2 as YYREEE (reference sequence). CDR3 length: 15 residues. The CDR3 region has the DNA TGTGCCAGCAGCCACAGGGTCGAGGTGGAGTATGGCTACACCTTC. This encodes CASSHRVEVEYGYTF.

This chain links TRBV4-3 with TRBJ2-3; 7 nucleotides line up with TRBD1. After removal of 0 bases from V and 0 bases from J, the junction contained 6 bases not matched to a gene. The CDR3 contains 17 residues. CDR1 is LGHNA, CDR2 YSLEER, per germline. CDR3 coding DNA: TGCGCCAGCAGCCAAGATGCCCAGGGGGTTAGCACAGATACGCAGTATTTT. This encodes CASSQDAQGVSTDTQYF.

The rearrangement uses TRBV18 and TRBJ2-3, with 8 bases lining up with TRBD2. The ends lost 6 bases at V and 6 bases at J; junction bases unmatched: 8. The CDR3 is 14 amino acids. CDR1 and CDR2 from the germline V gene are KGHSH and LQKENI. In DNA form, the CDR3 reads TGTGCCAGCTCCGGAGGGACTAGGTGGGATACGCAGTATTTT. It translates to CASSGGTRWDTQYF.